This entry is about one T cell receptor (beta chain). The record originates from a study of blood T cell repertoires in COVID-19. Study-level background: Acute and convalescent COVID-19 samples came from the United States, Italy and Spain. Sample material is recorded as cDNA or gDNA derived from T cells, B-cell-depleted T cells, or PBMCs.

Germline lookup yields CDR1 SGDLS and CDR2 YYNGEE. V gave up 0 bases and J gave up 4 bases; unmatched junction bases: 5. The CDR3 extends over 15 amino acids. Authors' methods: It was from reference gene primer amplification that nucleated cell counts were estimated. Sequencing was performed with immunoSEQ multiplex PCR; in TCRdb, only in-frame clones are kept and a portion is missing. That table supplies the V and J calls and clone size; D and trimming were determined from the DNA. The sample has 120,000 to 150,000 clones, 80% to 90% seen once. The sequencing input was peripheral blood. The source is a woman in her sixties with acute or convalescent COVID-19. The J gene is TRBJ2-3, the V gene TRBV9; TRBD2 matches at 7 bases. The CDR3 bases are TGTGCCAGCAGCGTAGGGGGCGGGGGTGCAGATACGCAGTATTTT. It codes for CASSVGGGGADTQYF.